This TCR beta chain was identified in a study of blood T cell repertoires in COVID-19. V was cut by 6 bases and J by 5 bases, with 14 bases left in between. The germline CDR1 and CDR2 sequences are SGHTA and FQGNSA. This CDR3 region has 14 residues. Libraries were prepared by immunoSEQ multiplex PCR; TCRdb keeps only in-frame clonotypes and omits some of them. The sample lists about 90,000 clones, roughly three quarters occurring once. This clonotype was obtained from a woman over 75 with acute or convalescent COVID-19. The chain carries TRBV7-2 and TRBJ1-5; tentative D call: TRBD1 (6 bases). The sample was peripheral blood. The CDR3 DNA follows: TGTGCCAGCAGGGCGGGGGGCGGCCATCAGCCCCAGCATTTT. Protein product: CASRAGGGHQPQHF.